These 21 T cell receptor beta chains were sequenced from one sample in a study of T cell repertoires in cytomegalovirus infection. TCRdb fed the reads into MiXCR, producing one record per CDR3 protein. The data hold roughly 76,000 distinct CDR3 sequences, with about 4% observed a single time. The sample was PBMCs. These receptor sequences come from a human donor in good health (CMV status not recorded). Some clones in this sample may be carry-over from other donors' samples.

This clonotype showed up many times. The V gene is TRBV12-3 or TRBV12-4, the J gene TRBJ1-2; D ambiguous. V lost 2 bases, J lost 6 bases, and 10 bases lay in between. The CDR3 contains 13 residues. Here the CDR3 reads CASSLSRINGYTF. The CDR3 DNA sequence: TGTGCCAGCAGTTTAAGTAGGATCAATGGCTACACCTTC.

At least ten counts were recorded for this clonotype. The chain recombines TRBV5-1 with TRBJ2-1, with D hard to call. Germline CDR1 and CDR2: SGHRS and YFSETQ. CDR3 size: 14 residues. V gave up 2 bases and J gave up 4 bases, with 10 bases separating them. This CDR3 is CASSFNGPYNEQFF. The CDR3 DNA reads as TGCGCCAGCAGCTTTAATGGACCTTACAATGAGCAGTTCTTC.

In this sample, this clonotype turned up many times. The V call is TRBV6-2 or TRBV6-3, the J call TRBJ2-7; D is perhaps TRBD2 (5 bases). Trimming shortened V by 0 bases and J by 3 bases, and 15 bases separated the two germline ends. CDR1 and CDR2 (germline): MNHEY, SVGEGT. The CDR3 contains 16 residues. CDR3 in amino acids: CASSYSMKLVGYEQYF. In DNA form, the CDR3 reads TGTGCCAGCAGTTACTCGATGAAACTAGTGGGCTACGAGCAGTACTTC.

This clonotype appeared many times. This chain joins TRBV3-1 and TRBJ1-2; TRBD1 agrees at 7 bases. V lost 0 bases, J lost 4 bases, and 5 bases stayed unmatched. This CDR3 comprises 15 residues. The germline V gene encodes CDR1 LGHDT and CDR2 YNNKEL (reference sequence). CDR3 nucleotide sequence: TGTGCCAGCAGCCAAGATATGGACAGGACCTATGGCTACACCTTC. As protein: CASSQDMDRTYGYTF.

This clonotype was seen repeatedly, ten times or more. The V gene is TRBV6-1, the J gene TRBJ2-7; perhaps TRBD2 as D (5 bases). The CDR3 length is 13 residues. CDR1 is MNHNS, CDR2 SASEGT, per germline. With 9 bases removed from V and 4 bases from J, the gap between germline ends came to 16 bases. The chain's CDR3 is CASSRVSGYEQYF. DNA for the CDR3: TGTGCCAGTTCGCGGGTATCCGGGTACGAGCAGTACTTC.

This clonotype has at least ten counts. A much larger clonotype is one base distant, so this may be a read error. J is TRBJ2-5 and V is TRBV27; a weak D match, TRBD1 (6 bases). V lost 4 bases, J lost 1 base, and 10 bases lay in between. The V gene's germline CDR1 is MNHEY and CDR2 SMNVEV (reference sequence). The length of the CDR3 is 14 residues. The CDR3 coding sequence is TGTGCCAGCAGTTACCGGGACACCCAAGAGACCCAGTACTTC. Its translation is CASSYRDTQETQYF.

This clonotype was observed many times. The chain joins TRBV28 to TRBJ2-7, with 7 positions matching TRBD1. V lost 4 bases, J lost 2 bases, and 8 bases stayed unmatched. The CDR3 contains 15 residues. Germline-derived CDR1 and CDR2 are MDHEN and SYDVKM. CDR3 protein: CASSSTGYKTYEQYF. The DNA of the CDR3 is TGTGCCAGCAGTTCGACAGGGTATAAAACCTACGAGCAGTACTTC.

This clonotype was recorded many times. V gene TRBV7-2 combines with J gene TRBJ2-7; no firm D call. Trimming removed 4 bases at V and 1 base at J, with 11 bases between. Looked up from germline, CDR1 is SGHTA and CDR2 is FQGNSA. The CDR3 spans 14 residues. The CDR3 bases are TGTGCCAGCAGCTGGAGCGCAAAGTCCTACGAGCAGTACTTC. Translating it yields CASSWSAKSYEQYF.

This clonotype was seen many times. The chain joins TRBV7-2 to TRBJ2-5; tentatively, D is TRBD1 or TRBD2 (7 bases each). The CDR3 covers 16 residues. The germline V gene has CDR1 SGHTA and CDR2 FQGNSA. Trimming removed 5 bases from V and 4 bases from J, with 20 bases in between. This chain's CDR3 is CASSTPGGAGGETQYF. Here the CDR3 DNA reads TGTGCCAGCAGCACCCCAGGGGGGGCCGGGGGAGAGACCCAGTACTTC.

This clonotype was observed at least ten times. The chain couples TRBV3-1 to TRBJ2-7; either TRBD1 or TRBD2 may fit D (5 bases each). Germline V lookup: CDR1 LGHDT, CDR2 YNNKEL (reference sequence). Trimming left V 4 bases short and J 7 bases short, with 17 bases between. The CDR3 spans 14 residues. DNA of the CDR3: TGTGCCAGCAGCCCGGGACCGCAGCCCCTGGAGCAGTACTTC. Its translation is CASSPGPQPLEQYF.

At least ten counts were recorded for this clonotype. The chain is built from TRBV6-6 and TRBJ2-7; 8 bases align to TRBD2. V dropped 6 bases and J dropped 3; count of bases not matched to a gene: 7. The germline V gene encodes CDR1 MNHNY and CDR2 SVGAGI (reference sequence). CDR3 length: 14 amino acids. DNA of the CDR3: TGTGCCAGCAGCTCCACGGGACTAGTCTACGAGCAGTACTTC. This translates into CASSSTGLVYEQYF.

The sample holds many counts of this clonotype. The chain employs TRBV27 and TRBJ2-3; 9 nucleotides line up with TRBD2. The CDR3 runs to 15 residues. Germline values: CDR1 MNHEY, CDR2 SMNVEV (reference sequence). V was pared by 4 bases and J by 3 bases, with 5 bases of the junction left unmatched. This chain's CDR3 is CASSSQRGDTDTQYF. CDR3 sequence (DNA): TGTGCCAGCAGTTCGCAGCGGGGGGATACAGATACGCAGTATTTT.

There are many counts of this clonotype. The gene calls are TRBV7-2 and TRBJ2-7, with D perhaps matching TRBD2 (6 bases). Germline CDR1 is SGHTA and CDR2 is FQGNSA. Trimming removed 5 bases from V and 11 bases from J, with 25 bases in between. The CDR3 is made up of 15 amino acids. The CDR3 loop reads CASSQPTQRRGKKYF. For the CDR3, the DNA is TGTGCCAGCAGCCAACCTACCCAACGACGCGGGAAGAAGTACTTC.

The sample holds many counts of this clonotype. V usage is TRBV7-3 and J usage is TRBJ1-1; D possibly corresponds to TRBD1 (6 bases). V was pared by 5 bases and J by 5 bases, with 12 bases between. Germline V gene lookup returns CDR1 SGHTA and CDR2 FQGTGA. This CDR3 comprises 13 residues. The CDR3 region has the DNA TGTGCCAGCAGCGCCCTAAGGGGGACTGAAGCTTTCTTT. This sequence encodes CASSALRGTEAFF.

This clonotype was counted at least ten times. The rearrangement uses TRBV12-3 or TRBV12-4 and TRBJ2-3, with D hard to call. The CDR3 is made up of 15 amino acids. The V end lost 6 bases, the J end lost 5 bases, and 18 bases lay between the germline ends. The CDR3 bases are TGTGCCAGCAGCCCCCCTGGCAGACCGAGAGATACGCAGTATTTT. It encodes CASSPPGRPRDTQYF.

This clonotype occurred many times. The chain employs TRBV7-2 and TRBJ1-1, with D possibly TRBD1 on 5 matching bases. CDR1 is SGHTA and CDR2 is FQGNSA in the germline V gene. The CDR3 has 14 residues. Trimming shortened V by 5 bases and J by 0 bases, and 10 bases separated the two germline ends. Here the CDR3 reads CASSNQGMNTEAFF. The CDR3 region has the DNA TGTGCCAGCAGCAACCAGGGTATGAACACTGAAGCTTTCTTT.

This clonotype was counted ten times or more. J is TRBJ1-5 and V is TRBV4-1; perhaps TRBD1 as D (5 bases). Trimming pared 8 bases from V and 3 bases from J, leaving 14 bases between. This CDR3 contains 14 residues. CDR1 and CDR2 (germline): MGHRA, YSYEKL. As DNA, the CDR3 is TGCGCCAGCGGGACCAGGGAAAACAATCAGCCCCAGCATTTT. Amino acids: CASGTRENNQPQHF.

This clonotype was seen repeatedly, ten times or more. The chain's CDR3 is CASSSQGYNTEAFF. CDR3 coding DNA: TGTGCCAGTAGTAGCCAGGGGTATAACACTGAAGCTTTCTTT. The chain combines TRBV19 with TRBJ1-1; TRBD1 might be the D (6 bases). Trimming cost V 4 bases and J 2 bases, with 11 bases left between them. This CDR3 contains 14 residues. The germline V gene has CDR1 LNHDA and CDR2 SQIVND (reference sequence).

This clonotype was seen repeatedly, ten times or more. The chain links TRBV29-1 to TRBJ2-1; a possible D gene is TRBD2 (5 bases). The length of the CDR3 is 13 residues. CDR1 and CDR2 from the germline V gene are SQVTM and ANQGSEA. The V gene lost 8 bases and the J gene lost 2 bases, with 13 bases spanning the gap. CDR3 coding DNA: TGCAGCTCCCGGGGTAACCCCTACAATGAGCAGTTCTTC. Translation gives CSSRGNPYNEQFF.

In its sample, this clonotype was seen many times. As DNA, the CDR3 is TGTGCCAGCAGTAAGGGGCAGGGAATAGATGAGCAGTTCTTC. Its protein product is CASSKGQGIDEQFF. V is TRBV2 and J is TRBJ2-1, with D perhaps TRBD1 (5 bases). Germline CDR1 and CDR2: SNHLY and FYNNEI. Trimming left V 5 bases short and J 8 bases short, with 16 bases between. This CDR3 contains 14 residues.

This clonotype showed up many times. This chain joins TRBV7-4 and TRBJ1-5; 7 nucleotides agree with TRBD1. V gave up 7 bases and J gave up 6 bases; unmatched junction bases: 6. CDR3 length: 13 residues. The germline gives CDR1 SGHVT, CDR2 SQSDAQ. The CDR3 nucleotides read TGTGCCAGCACTTTGGGACAGAGTCAGCCCCAGCATTTT. It is translated as CASTLGQSQPQHF.